A single T cell receptor (beta chain) is shown here with its context. The data were taken from a study of PD-L1 blockade in urothelial cancer. CDR1 and CDR2 (germline): MDHEN, SYDVKM. The ends lost 8 bases at V and 4 bases at J; junction bases unmatched: 5. There are 14 residues in the CDR3. Libraries were prepared by immunoSEQ multiplex PCR; TCRdb keeps only in-frame clonotypes and omits some of them. The data contain approximately 110,000 clones, approximately 90% of them singletons. Time point given: peripheral blood 6 weeks after treatment start. This TCR was recovered from a man aged 55 to 70 with urothelial cancer. The chain employs TRBV28 and TRBJ2-3, with TRBD1 identical over 11 bases. Sequences were derived from PBMCs, sampled around atezolizumab (anti-PD-L1) treatment. CDR3 coding DNA: TGTGCCAGCTCCGGGACAGGGGGGCCAGATACGCAGTATTTT. Translating it yields CASSGTGGPDTQYF. Using reference TRBV28 and TRBJ2-3 for the parts outside the CDR3, the full variable domain is DVKVTQSSRYLVKRTGEKVFLECVQDMDHENMFWYRQDPGLGLRLIYFSYDVKMKEKGDIPEGYSVSREKKERFSLILESASTNQTSMYLCASSGTGGPDTQYFGPGTRLTVL.